Sequencing of this TCR beta chain was carried out in a study of T cell clusters in autoimmune cytopenias. One tube held mixed TRB-A and TRB-B primer pools for touch-down PCR. After re-calling the multiplex PCR reads, TCRdb lists one entry per CDR3 protein, DNA absent. The sample includes about 4,000 distinct CDR3 sequences. Study-wide points: Clustering suggested that physiological T cell clusters were missing in primary autoimmune cytopenia patients.

TRB was amplified from 250 ng of peripheral blood genomic DNA per sample. To note about this clonotype: Its target is unknown.

Germline CDR1 is MDHEN and CDR2 is SYDVKM. The CDR3 contains 12 residues. Sequences were obtained from peripheral blood. This receptor was obtained from a human donor with an autoimmune cytopenia or autoimmune hepatitis (not recorded which). The V gene is TRBV28, the J gene TRBJ2-7. The CDR3 reads CASSSVMYEQYF.